The text below deals with one T cell receptor beta chain. What it recognizes is unknown. Other DNA sequences in this specimen translate into the identical CDR3. The entry originates in a study of beta chain features in type 1 diabetes. Study-level information: The study found patients and healthy donors alike in age, gender and cell yields. Study-wide points: Any PCR bias toward short templates would affect both groups alike. Since sequencing was performed on cDNA, cells with high TCR expression could be over-represented.

The whole isolated RNA underwent reverse transcription, so sequencing captured expressed TCRB transcripts. Sequenced naive, central memory and regulatory T cell samples produced an average of approximately 3.5 million reads. Only in-frame clones appear in the TCRdb table, and some are missing; sequencing was by immunoSEQ multiplex PCR. The sample has over 500,000 clones; roughly a sixth are singletons. CDR1 and CDR2 (germline): SGHTA, FQGTGA. This CDR3 is 14 amino acids long. J gave up 3 bases and V 3 bases, and 1 base lay outside the gene matches. The source material was naive CD4+ T cells from blood. The chain carries TRBV7-3 and TRBJ1-2; 10 positions agree with TRBD1. The TCR was taken from a man younger than 35 in good health. CDR3 sequence: CASSFGTGDYGYTF. In DNA form, the CDR3 reads TGTGCCAGCAGCTTTGGGACAGGGGACTATGGCTACACCTTC.